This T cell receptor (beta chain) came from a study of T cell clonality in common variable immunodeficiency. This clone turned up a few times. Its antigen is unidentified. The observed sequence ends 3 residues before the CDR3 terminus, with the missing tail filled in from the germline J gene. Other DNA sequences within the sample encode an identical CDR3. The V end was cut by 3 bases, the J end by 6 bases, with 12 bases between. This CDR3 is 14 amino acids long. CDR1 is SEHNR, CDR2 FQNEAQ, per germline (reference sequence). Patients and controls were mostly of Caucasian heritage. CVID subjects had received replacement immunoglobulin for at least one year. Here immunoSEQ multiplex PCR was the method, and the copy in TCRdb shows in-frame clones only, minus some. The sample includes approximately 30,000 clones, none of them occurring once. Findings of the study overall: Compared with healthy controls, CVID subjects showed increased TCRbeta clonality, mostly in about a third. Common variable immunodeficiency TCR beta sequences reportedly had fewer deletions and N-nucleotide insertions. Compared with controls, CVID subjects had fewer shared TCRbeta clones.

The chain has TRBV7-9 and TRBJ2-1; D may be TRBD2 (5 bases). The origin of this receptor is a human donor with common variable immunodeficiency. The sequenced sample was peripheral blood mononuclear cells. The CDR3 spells CASSLVLEGNEQFF. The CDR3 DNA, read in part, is TGTGCCAGCAGCTTGGTACTAGAGGGCAATGAG.